Listed here are 14 T cell receptor beta chains from one sample, sequenced in a study of T cell clones after liver transplantation. Method: immunoSEQ multiplex PCR; TCRdb's copy keeps in-frame clones and lacks some. The sample contains tens of thousands of clones, roughly 80% of which appear only once. Sequencing used CD4+ T cells from blood, obtained 12 months after liver transplant. Receptor source: a human patient who received a liver transplant. Some T cells may be the graft donor's.

The rearrangement joins TRBV10-3 to TRBJ1-5, with D possibly being TRBD1 (5 bases). There are 16 residues in the CDR3. V was trimmed by 10 bases and J by 2 bases, leaving 21 bases between them. The germline V gene encodes CDR1 ENHRY and CDR2 SYGVKD. The DNA of the CDR3 is TGTGCCACATGGGGCGGGGAGAGGGGCGGCAATCAGCCCCAGCATTTT. Translating gives CATWGGERGGNQPQHF.

Only one count was recorded for this clone. This rearrangement joins TRBV4-1 to TRBJ2-7, with D perhaps TRBD2 (6 bases). CDR1 MGHRA and CDR2 YSYEKL come from the germline V gene. CDR3 length: 17 residues. V lost 0 bases and J 1 base, leaving 16 bases between the germline ends. The CDR3 DNA is TGCGCCAGCAGCCAAGATCCGGGACTCCTTTTATCCTACGAGCAGTACTTC. This codes for CASSQDPGLLLSYEQYF.

This clone has only a few counts. The chain joins TRBV6-5 to TRBJ2-7; maybe TRBD1 (5 bases). CDR1 is MNHEY, CDR2 SVGAGI, per germline. Trimming removed 0 bases at V and 7 bases at J, with 13 bases between. CDR3 length: 14 residues. CDR3 protein: CASSYSQGWVEQYF. CDR3 coding DNA: TGTGCCAGCAGTTACTCGCAGGGCTGGGTGGAGCAGTACTTC.

CDR3 nucleotide sequence: TGTGCCAGCAGCCCGGGACTAAAAGAGACCCAGTACTTC. It translates to CASSPGLKETQYF. The chain couples TRBV28 to TRBJ2-5; the match to TRBD2 covers 7 bases. Looked up from germline, CDR1 is MDHEN and CDR2 is SYDVKM. V shed 6 bases, J shed 3 bases, and the junction held 4 bases outside the gene matches. This CDR3 contains 13 residues.

The rearrangement links TRBV30 to TRBJ2-1; D is ambiguous. V was cut by 4 bases and J by 5 bases, with 15 bases left in between. The CDR3 totals 14 residues. Germline CDR1 GTSNPN, CDR2 SVGIG (reference sequence). The CDR3 region is CAWTALTLDNEQFF. In nucleotides, the CDR3 is TGTGCCTGGACCGCCCTTACCCTGGACAATGAGCAGTTCTTC.

The chain recombines TRBV2 with TRBJ2-3; D is ambiguous. Trimming cost V 0 bases and J 8 bases, with 15 bases left between them. Germline CDR1 is SNHLY and CDR2 is FYNNEI. The CDR3 is 15 residues long. As DNA, the CDR3 is TGTGCCAGCAGTGAAGCGCTTCCCAAGGGTATTACGCAGTATTTT. Amino acids: CASSEALPKGITQYF.

This clone was observed a single time. This chain links TRBV2 with TRBJ2-5, with 9 bases lining up with TRBD2. Looked up from germline, CDR1 is SNHLY and CDR2 is FYNNEI. The V gene end was trimmed by 4 bases and the J gene end by 4 bases; junction bases not matched to a gene: 4. The CDR3 sequence is 14 residues long. CDR3 coding DNA: TGTGCCAGCAGTGCGGGACTAGCAAGAGAGACCCAGTACTTC. Protein: CASSAGLARETQYF. Based on the CDR3 plus reference TRBV2 and TRBJ2-5, the full variable domain is EPEVTQTPSHQVTQMGQEVILRCVPISNHLYFYWYRQILGQKVEFLVSFYNNEISEKSEIFDDQFSVERPDGSNFTLKIRSTKLEDSAMYFCASSAGLARETQYFGPGTRLLVL.

This chain links TRBV19 with TRBJ1-2, with a weak D call TRBD1 (5 bases). V was trimmed by 4 bases and J by 1 base, leaving 19 bases between them. Germline CDR1 LNHDA, CDR2 SQIVND (reference sequence). The CDR3 runs 17 residues. DNA for the CDR3: TGTGCCAGTAGTACTTTCGACAGTACTCAGCTTAACTATGGCTACACCTTC. Translation gives CASSTFDSTQLNYGYTF.

This sequence joins TRBV5-4 and TRBJ1-1; possible D gene TRBD1, 6 bases. The germline V and J ends were trimmed by 0 bases and 0 bases, with 9 bases remaining between them. Germline V CDR1 and CDR2: SGHNT, YYREEE (reference sequence). The CDR3 extends over 15 amino acids. CDR3 sequence: CASSLARGLNTEAFF. The DNA for the CDR3 is TGTGCCAGCAGCTTGGCCAGGGGATTGAACACTGAAGCTTTCTTT.

A word on this clone: Distinct nucleotide sequences in the sample also encode this CDR3. The chain combines TRBV5-1 with TRBJ2-5; D may be TRBD2 (5 bases). CDR1 and CDR2 (germline): SGHRS, YFSETQ. The CDR3 has 14 amino acids. Trimming cost V 0 bases and J 1 base, with 7 bases left between them. The CDR3 loop reads CASSLGGGQETQYF. CDR3 in DNA: TGCGCCAGCAGCTTGGGAGGAGGCCAAGAGACCCAGTACTTC.

The chain is built from TRBV5-1 and TRBJ1-1; D not certain. The CDR3 loop spans 14 amino acids. CDR1 and CDR2 from the germline V gene are SGHRS and YFSETQ. V was pared by 4 bases and J by 2 bases, with 12 bases between. The CDR3 reads CASSRWTDNTEAFF. In DNA, the CDR3 is TGCGCCAGCAGCCGCTGGACGGACAACACTGAAGCTTTCTTT.

This clone has just a few counts. The chain links TRBV5-8 to TRBJ1-5, with D uncertain. Germline CDR1 is SGHTS and CDR2 is YDEGEE. Trimming took off 1 base at V and 5 bases at J, with 7 bases between the two ends. The CDR3 runs 13 residues. CDR3 in amino acids: CASSLSGYQPQHF. The CDR3 nucleotides are TGTGCCAGCAGCTTGTCAGGATATCAGCCCCAGCATTTT.

The chain combines TRBV4-3 with TRBJ2-3; 9 bases are a match to TRBD2. Germline lookup yields CDR1 LGHNA and CDR2 YSLEER. CDR3 length equals 16 residues. V lost 0 bases to trimming and J lost 0 bases; unmatched junction nucleotides: 1. CDR3 coding DNA: TGCGCCAGCAGCCAAGATCTAGCGGGAAGCACAGATACGCAGTATTTT. Amino acids: CASSQDLAGSTDTQYF.

The CDR3 loop reads CASSVRAGNMNTEAFF. The CDR3 region has the DNA TGTGCCAGCAGTGTCAGGGCTGGAAACATGAACACTGAAGCTTTCTTT. This chain connects TRBV2 to TRBJ1-1; tentatively, D is TRBD1 (5 bases). This CDR3 spans 16 amino acids. Germline CDR1 and CDR2: SNHLY and FYNNEI. Trimming left V 4 bases short and J 0 bases short, with 15 bases between.